The sequence of this T cell receptor (beta chain) was determined in a study of beta chain features in type 1 diabetes. The germline gives CDR1 SGHNT, CDR2 YYREEE (reference sequence). Trimming left V 7 bases short and J 0 bases short, with 13 bases between. The CDR3 is 15 amino acids. Sorted CD4+ subsets: naive, central memory, regulatory, stem cell-like memory (CD45RO/CCR7/CD25/CD127/CD95/CD27 panel). Sorting produced populations that all topped 95% purity. The whole isolated RNA underwent reverse transcription, so sequencing captured expressed TCRB transcripts. Sequenced by immunoSEQ multiplex PCR; TCRdb stores in-frame clones only, minus some. The table shows hundreds of thousands of clones, with 13% to 15% occurring only once.

The chain carries TRBV5-4 and TRBJ2-2; tentative D call: TRBD2 (5 bases). The receptor's source is a woman aged 40 to 55 in good health. The source material was naive CD4+ T cells from blood. The CDR3 is CASRGGGPNTGELFF. CDR3 nucleotide sequence: TGTGCCAGCCGGGGTGGAGGCCCGAACACCGGGGAGCTGTTTTTT. Combining the CDR3 with reference TRBV5-4 and TRBJ2-2 gives the whole variable domain ETGVTQSPTHLIKTRGQQVTLRCSSQSGHNTVSWYQQALGQGPQFIFQYYREEENGRGNFPPRFSGLQFPNYSSELNVNALELDDSALYLCASRGGGPNTGELFFGEGSRLTVL.